Following are 7 T cell receptor beta chains from one sample sequenced in a study of T cell changes during pregnancy in multiple sclerosis. Clones were read by immunoSEQ multiplex PCR, and TCRdb kept only the in-frame ones, dropping some. The sample has around 60,000 clones; 92% are singletons. Sequencing was performed on peripheral blood, taken in the third trimester of pregnancy. All receptors come from a female donor in good health, enrolled as a control in a pregnancy study.

The chain carries TRBV7-2 and TRBJ2-7, with 7 bases that match TRBD1. The CDR3 has 15 amino acids. Germline values: CDR1 SGHTA, CDR2 FQGNSA. Trimming cost V 3 bases and J 0 bases; bases outside gene matches: 5. Here the CDR3 DNA reads TGTGCCAGCAGCTTTACCGGGACAGACTCCTACGAGCAGTACTTC. Its protein product is CASSFTGTDSYEQYF.

V is TRBV6-5 and J is TRBJ2-7; D possibly corresponds to TRBD1 (6 bases). CDR3 length equals 12 residues. V lost 9 bases to trimming and J lost 4 bases, with 13 bases between them. The V gene's germline CDR1 is MNHEY and CDR2 SVGAGI. The CDR3 nucleotides are TGTGCCAGTGGCCAGGGGAGTTACGAGCAGTACTTC. Translated, it gives CASGQGSYEQYF.

This clone was detected once. The J gene is TRBJ2-1, the V gene TRBV15; D gene ambiguous. CDR1 and CDR2 from the germline V gene are LNHNV and YYDKDF (reference sequence). This CDR3 has 13 amino acids. The V and J ends lost 1 base and 8 bases respectively, with 9 bases between them. CDR3 in DNA: TGTGCCACCAGCAGAGGACTTGATGATGAGCAGTTCTTC. This encodes CATSRGLDDEQFF.

The chain employs TRBV7-9 and TRBJ1-2; D remains ambiguous. Germline CDR1 and CDR2: SEHNR and FQNEAQ (reference sequence). V lost 5 bases, J lost 8 bases, and 18 bases lay in between. The CDR3 totals 14 residues. The CDR3 is CASSGTEGRLGYTF. The CDR3 DNA follows: TGTGCCAGCAGCGGCACCGAGGGTAGATTGGGCTACACCTTC.

The chain combines TRBV5-6 with TRBJ1-2, with D hard to call. The V gene's germline CDR1 is SGHDT and CDR2 YYEEEE. Between the trimmed V and J ends, which lost 2 bases and 7 bases, there was a span of 15 bases. The CDR3 contains 14 residues. This CDR3 reads CASSFSSSGVGYTF. CDR3 DNA sequence: TGTGCCAGCAGCTTCTCCTCGAGCGGGGTTGGCTACACCTTC.

This clone was seen only a few times. This chain connects TRBV11-2 to TRBJ2-7, with a tentative D call TRBD1 (5 bases). Trimming shortened V by 5 bases and J by 2 bases, and 13 bases separated the two germline ends. Germline V gene lookup returns CDR1 SGHAT and CDR2 FQNNGV. The CDR3 runs to 14 residues. The CDR3 loop reads CASSQRQTTYEQYF. The CDR3 DNA is TGTGCCAGCAGCCAGCGACAGACGACCTACGAGCAGTACTTC. Looking up the rest from reference TRBV11-2 and TRBJ2-7 gives the full variable domain: EAGVAQSPRYKIIEKRQSVAFWCNPISGHATLYWYQQILGQGPKLLIQFQNNGVVDDSQLPKDRFSAERLKGVDSTLKIQPAKLEDSAVYLCASSQRQTTYEQYFGPGTRLTVT.

In its sample, this clone was seen once. V gene TRBV6-1 combines with J gene TRBJ1-4; a possible D gene is TRBD1 (5 bases). V was clipped by 3 bases and J by 7 bases, with 15 bases between them. Germline V gene lookup returns CDR1 MNHNS and CDR2 SASEGT. This CDR3 contains 15 residues. CDR3 sequence (DNA): TGTGCCAGCAGTGAGTTTCGCCAGGGTGGTGAAAAACTGTTTTTT. This translates into CASSEFRQGGEKLFF.